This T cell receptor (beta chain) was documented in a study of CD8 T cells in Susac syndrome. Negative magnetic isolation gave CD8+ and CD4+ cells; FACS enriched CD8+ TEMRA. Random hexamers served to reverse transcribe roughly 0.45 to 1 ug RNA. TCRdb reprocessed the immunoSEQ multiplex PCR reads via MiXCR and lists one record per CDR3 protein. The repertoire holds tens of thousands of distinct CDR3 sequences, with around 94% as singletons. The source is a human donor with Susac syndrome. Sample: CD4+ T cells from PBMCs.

The chain's CDR3 is CASSLNPGKETQYF. CDR3 nucleotides: TGTGCCAGCAGCTTAAATCCAGGGAAAGAGACCCAGTACTTC. This sequence joins TRBV7-3 and TRBJ2-5; D is perhaps TRBD1 (5 bases). The CDR3 length is 14 residues. V was pared by 1 base and J by 3 bases, with 9 bases between. Germline values: CDR1 SGHTA, CDR2 FQGTGA.